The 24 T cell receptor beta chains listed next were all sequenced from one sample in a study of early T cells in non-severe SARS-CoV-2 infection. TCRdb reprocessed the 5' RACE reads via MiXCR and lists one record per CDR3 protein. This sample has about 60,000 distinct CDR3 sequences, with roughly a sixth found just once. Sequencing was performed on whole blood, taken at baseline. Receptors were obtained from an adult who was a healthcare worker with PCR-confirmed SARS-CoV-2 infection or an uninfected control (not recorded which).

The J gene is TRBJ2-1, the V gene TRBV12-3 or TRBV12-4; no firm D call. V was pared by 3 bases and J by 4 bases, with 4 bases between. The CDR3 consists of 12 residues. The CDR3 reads CASSFAYNEQFF. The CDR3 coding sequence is TGTGCCAGCAGTTTTGCGTACAATGAGCAGTTCTTC.

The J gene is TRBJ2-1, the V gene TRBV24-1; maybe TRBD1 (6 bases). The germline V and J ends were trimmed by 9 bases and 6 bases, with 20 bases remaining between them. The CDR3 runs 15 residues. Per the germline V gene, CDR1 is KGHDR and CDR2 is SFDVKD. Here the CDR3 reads CATVEGHRAGNEQFF. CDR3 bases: TGTGCCACCGTTGAGGGACACCGAGCAGGCAATGAGCAGTTCTTC.

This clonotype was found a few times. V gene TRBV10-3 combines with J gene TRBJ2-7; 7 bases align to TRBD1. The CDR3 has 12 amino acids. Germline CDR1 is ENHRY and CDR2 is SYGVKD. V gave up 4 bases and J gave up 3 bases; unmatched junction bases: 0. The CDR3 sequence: CAISAGGYEQYF. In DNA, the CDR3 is TGTGCCATCAGTGCAGGGGGCTACGAGCAGTACTTC.

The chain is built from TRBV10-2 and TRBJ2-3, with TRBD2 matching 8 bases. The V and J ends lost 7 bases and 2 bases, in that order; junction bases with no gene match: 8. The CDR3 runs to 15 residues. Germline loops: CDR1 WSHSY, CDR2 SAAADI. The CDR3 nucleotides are TGCGCCAGCACGCAAGTAGCGGGACACACAGATACGCAGTATTTT. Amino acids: CASTQVAGHTDTQYF.

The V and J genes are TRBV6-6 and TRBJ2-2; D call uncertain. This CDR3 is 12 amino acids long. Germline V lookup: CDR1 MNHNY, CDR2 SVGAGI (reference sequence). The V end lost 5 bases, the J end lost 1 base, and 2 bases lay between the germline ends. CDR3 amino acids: CASSQNTGELFF. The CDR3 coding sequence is TGTGCCAGCAGTCAGAACACCGGGGAGCTGTTTTTT.

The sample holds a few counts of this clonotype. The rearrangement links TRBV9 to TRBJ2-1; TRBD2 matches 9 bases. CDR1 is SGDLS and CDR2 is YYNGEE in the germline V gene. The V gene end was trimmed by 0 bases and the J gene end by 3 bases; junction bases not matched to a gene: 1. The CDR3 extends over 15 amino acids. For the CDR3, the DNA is TGTGCCAGCAGCGTAGCACTAGCGGGCTACAATGAGCAGTTCTTC. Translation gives CASSVALAGYNEQFF.

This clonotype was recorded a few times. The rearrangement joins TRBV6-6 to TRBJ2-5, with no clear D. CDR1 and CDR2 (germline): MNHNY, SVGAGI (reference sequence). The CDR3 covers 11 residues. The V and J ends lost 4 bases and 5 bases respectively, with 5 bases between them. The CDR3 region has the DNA TGTGCCAGCAGTTTCCGGGAGACCCAGTACTTC. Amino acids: CASSFRETQYF.

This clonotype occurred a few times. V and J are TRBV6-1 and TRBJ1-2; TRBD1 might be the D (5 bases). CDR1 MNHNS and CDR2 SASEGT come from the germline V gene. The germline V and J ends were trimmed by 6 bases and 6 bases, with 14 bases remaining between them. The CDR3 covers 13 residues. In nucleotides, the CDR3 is TGTGCCAGCAGAGTTAGGGGTGGCGATGGCTACACCTTC. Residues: CASRVRGGDGYTF.

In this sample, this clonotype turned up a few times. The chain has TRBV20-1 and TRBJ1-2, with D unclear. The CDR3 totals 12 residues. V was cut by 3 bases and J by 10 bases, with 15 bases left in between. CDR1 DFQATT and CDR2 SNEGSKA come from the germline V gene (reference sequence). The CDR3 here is CSARGQAANYTF. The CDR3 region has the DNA TGCAGTGCTAGGGGCCAGGCCGCGAACTACACCTTC.

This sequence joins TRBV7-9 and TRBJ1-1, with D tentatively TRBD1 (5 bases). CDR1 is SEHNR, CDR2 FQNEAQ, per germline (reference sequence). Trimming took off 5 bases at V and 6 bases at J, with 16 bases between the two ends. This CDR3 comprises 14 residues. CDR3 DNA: TGTGCCAGCAGCCTTGGGGGGGAGGTGGCTGAAGCTTTCTTT. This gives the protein CASSLGGEVAEAFF.

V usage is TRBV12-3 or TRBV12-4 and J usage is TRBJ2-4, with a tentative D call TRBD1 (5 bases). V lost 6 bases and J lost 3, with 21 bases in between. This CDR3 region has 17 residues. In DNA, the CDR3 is TGTGCCAGCAGACTAAACACAGGCCGACGGAACAAAAACATTCAGTACTTC. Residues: CASRLNTGRRNKNIQYF.

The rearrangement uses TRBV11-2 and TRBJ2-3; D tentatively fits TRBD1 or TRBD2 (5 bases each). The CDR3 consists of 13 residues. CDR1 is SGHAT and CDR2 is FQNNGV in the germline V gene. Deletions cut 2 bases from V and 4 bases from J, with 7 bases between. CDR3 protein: CASSLQGPDTQYF. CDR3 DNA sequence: TGTGCCAGCAGCTTACAGGGACCAGATACGCAGTATTTT.

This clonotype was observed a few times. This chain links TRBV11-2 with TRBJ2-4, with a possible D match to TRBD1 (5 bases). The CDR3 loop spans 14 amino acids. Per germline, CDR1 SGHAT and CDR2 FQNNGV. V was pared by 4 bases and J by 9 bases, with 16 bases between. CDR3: CASSSVPQGGIQYF. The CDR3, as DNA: TGTGCCAGCAGCTCGGTCCCGCAGGGTGGCATTCAGTACTTC. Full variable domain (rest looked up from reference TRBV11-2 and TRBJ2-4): EAGVAQSPRYKIIEKRQSVAFWCNPISGHATLYWYQQILGQGPKLLIQFQNNGVVDDSQLPKDRFSAERLKGVDSTLKIQPAKLEDSAVYLCASSSVPQGGIQYFGAGTRLSVL.

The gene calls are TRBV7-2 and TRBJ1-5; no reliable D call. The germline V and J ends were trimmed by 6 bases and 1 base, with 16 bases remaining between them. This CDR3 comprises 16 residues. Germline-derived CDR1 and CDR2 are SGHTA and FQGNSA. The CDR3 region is CASRANAGMSNQPQHF. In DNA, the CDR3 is TGTGCCAGCAGGGCTAACGCGGGTATGAGCAATCAGCCCCAGCATTTT. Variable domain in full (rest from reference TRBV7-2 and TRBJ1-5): GAGVSQSPSNKVTEKGKDVELRCDPISGHTALYWYRQSLGQGLEFLIYFQGNSAPDKSGLPSDRFSAERTGGSVSTLTIQRTQQEDSAVYLCASRANAGMSNQPQHFGDGTRLSIL.

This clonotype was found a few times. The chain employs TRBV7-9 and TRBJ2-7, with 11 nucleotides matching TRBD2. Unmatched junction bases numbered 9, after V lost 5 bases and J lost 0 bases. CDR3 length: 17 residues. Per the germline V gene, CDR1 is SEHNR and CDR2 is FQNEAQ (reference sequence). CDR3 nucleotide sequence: TGTGCCAGCAGCGAACCGGGACTAGCGGAGAGCTCCTACGAGCAGTACTTC. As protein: CASSEPGLAESSYEQYF.

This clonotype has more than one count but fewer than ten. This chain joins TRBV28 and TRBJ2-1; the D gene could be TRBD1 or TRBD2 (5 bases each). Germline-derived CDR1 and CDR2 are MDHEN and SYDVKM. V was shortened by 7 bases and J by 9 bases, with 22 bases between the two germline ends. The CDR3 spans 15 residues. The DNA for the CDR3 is TGTGCCAGCATAACCGGGACCGCGTTCTGGAGTGAGCAGTTCTTC. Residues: CASITGTAFWSEQFF.

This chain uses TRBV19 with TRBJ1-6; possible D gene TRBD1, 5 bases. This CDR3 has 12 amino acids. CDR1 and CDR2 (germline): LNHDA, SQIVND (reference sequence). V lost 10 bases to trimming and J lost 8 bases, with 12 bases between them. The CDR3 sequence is CATKVRDSPLHF. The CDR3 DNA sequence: TGTGCCACTAAGGTCAGGGATTCACCCCTCCACTTT. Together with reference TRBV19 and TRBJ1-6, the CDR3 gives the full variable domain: DGGITQSPKYLFRKEGQNVTLSCEQNLNHDAMYWYRQDPGQGLRLIYYSQIVNDFQKGDIAEGYSVSREKKESFPLTVTSAQKNPTAFYLCATKVRDSPLHFGNGTRLTVT.

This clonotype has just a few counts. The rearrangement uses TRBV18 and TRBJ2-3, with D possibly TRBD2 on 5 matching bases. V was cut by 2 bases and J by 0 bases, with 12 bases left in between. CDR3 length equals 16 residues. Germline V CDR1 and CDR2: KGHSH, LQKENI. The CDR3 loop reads CASSPGQRPSTDTQYF. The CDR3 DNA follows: TGTGCCAGCTCACCAGGCCAGCGGCCGAGCACAGATACGCAGTATTTT.

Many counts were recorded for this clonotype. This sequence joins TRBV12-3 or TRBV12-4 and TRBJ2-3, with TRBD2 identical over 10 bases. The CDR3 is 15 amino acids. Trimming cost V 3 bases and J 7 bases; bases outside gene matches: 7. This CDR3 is CASSLASGSWYTQYF. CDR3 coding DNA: TGTGCCAGCAGTTTGGCTAGCGGGAGTTGGTATACGCAGTATTTT.

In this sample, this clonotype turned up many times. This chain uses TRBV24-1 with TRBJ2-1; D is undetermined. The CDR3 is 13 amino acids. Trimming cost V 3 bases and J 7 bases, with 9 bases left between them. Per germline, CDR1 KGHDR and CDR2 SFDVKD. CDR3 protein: CATSDHHRNEQFF. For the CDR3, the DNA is TGTGCCACCAGTGATCACCACAGAAATGAGCAGTTCTTC.

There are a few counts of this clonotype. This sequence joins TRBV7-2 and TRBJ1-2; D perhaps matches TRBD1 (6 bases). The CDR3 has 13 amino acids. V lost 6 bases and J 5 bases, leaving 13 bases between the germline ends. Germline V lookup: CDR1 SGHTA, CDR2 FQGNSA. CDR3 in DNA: TGTGCCAGCAGTGCCGCTACAGGGTATGGCTACACCTTC. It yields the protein CASSAATGYGYTF. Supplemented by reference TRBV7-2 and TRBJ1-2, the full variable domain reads GAGVSQSPSNKVTEKGKDVELRCDPISGHTALYWYRQSLGQGLEFLIYFQGNSAPDKSGLPSDRFSAERTGGSVSTLTIQRTQQEDSAVYLCASSAATGYGYTFGSGTRLTVV.

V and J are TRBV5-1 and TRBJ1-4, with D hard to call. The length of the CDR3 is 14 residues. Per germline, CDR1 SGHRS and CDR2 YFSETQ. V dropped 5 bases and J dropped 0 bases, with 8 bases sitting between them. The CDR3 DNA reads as TGCGCCAGCAGGTTACAGACAACTAATGAAAAACTGTTTTTT. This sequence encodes CASRLQTTNEKLFF.

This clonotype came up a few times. DNA for the CDR3: TGTGCCAGCAGCTTTCCGGGACTACCCTACGAGCAGTACTTC. It specifies CASSFPGLPYEQYF. V and J are TRBV7-6 and TRBJ2-7, with 7 bases identical to TRBD2. This CDR3 is 14 amino acids long. CDR1 is SGHVS and CDR2 is FNYEAQ in the germline V gene. The ends lost 3 bases at V and 2 bases at J; junction bases unmatched: 4.

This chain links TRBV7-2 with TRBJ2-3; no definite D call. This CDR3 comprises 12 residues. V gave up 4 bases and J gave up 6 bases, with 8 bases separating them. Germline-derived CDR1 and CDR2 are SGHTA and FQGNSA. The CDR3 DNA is TGTGCCAGCAGCTCGATTGAGGATACGCAGTATTTT. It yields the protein CASSSIEDTQYF.